The 21 T cell receptor beta chains given below trace back to one sample, sequenced in a study of blood T cell repertoires in COVID-19. Clones were sequenced by immunoSEQ multiplex PCR, and TCRdb holds only the in-frame ones, with some missing. The data show hundreds of thousands of clones, with less than 90% seen just once and about 2.2% held by the top ten. The sequencing input was peripheral blood. The source is a woman aged 45-59 years with acute or convalescent COVID-19.

The gene calls are TRBV13 and TRBJ2-3; 7 bases are a match to TRBD2. V lost 2 bases to trimming and J lost 2 bases; unmatched junction nucleotides: 4. Germline-derived CDR1 and CDR2 are PRHDT and FYEKMQ (reference sequence). This CDR3 spans 15 amino acids. The CDR3 DNA sequence: TGTGCCAGCAGCTTATGGGGGGGGACCACAGATACGCAGTATTTT. It yields the protein CASSLWGGTTDTQYF. The entire variable domain, with the rest obtained from reference TRBV13 and TRBJ2-3, is as follows: AAGVIQSPRHLIKEKRETATLKCYPIPRHDTVYWYQQGPGQDPQFLISFYEKMQSDKGSIPDRFSAQQFSDYHSELNMSSLELGDSALYFCASSLWGGTTDTQYFGPGTRLTVL.

The V gene is TRBV11-3, the J gene TRBJ1-1, with D maybe TRBD1 (6 bases). The CDR3 length is 13 residues. Looked up from germline, CDR1 is SGHNT and CDR2 is YENEEA. V lost 0 bases and J lost 10, with 12 bases in between. CDR3 residues: CASSLEGAKGAFF. The CDR3 DNA reads as TGTGCCAGCAGCTTAGAGGGGGCGAAGGGAGCTTTCTTT.

A single count supports this clone. Other DNA sequences of this sample code for an identical CDR3. The chain recombines TRBV30 with TRBJ2-7; D is uncertain. CDR1 GTSNPN and CDR2 SVGIG come from the germline V gene (reference sequence). The CDR3 length is 12 residues. Trimming cost V 3 bases and J 0 bases, with 6 bases left between them. CDR3 amino acids: CAWSLSSYEQYF. The CDR3 bases are TGTGCCTGGAGCCTCAGCTCCTACGAGCAGTACTTC.

The rearrangement joins TRBV3-1 (or the pseudogene TRBV3-2) to TRBJ1-1; 8 bases align to TRBD1. Germline-derived CDR1 and CDR2 are LGHDT and YNNKEL (reference sequence). V trimming: 1 base; J trimming: 4 bases; junction bases outside the gene matches: 2. The CDR3 runs 14 residues. The CDR3: CASSQADRGTEAFF. The CDR3 DNA is TGTGCCAGCAGCCAAGCCGACAGGGGCACTGAAGCTTTCTTT.

The rearrangement links TRBV13 to TRBJ2-5; 11 bases are shared with TRBD1. The CDR3 spans 14 residues. Per the germline V gene, CDR1 is PRHDT and CDR2 is FYEKMQ (reference sequence). With V trimmed by 5 bases and J by 4 bases, 3 bases remained unmatched. CDR3 sequence (DNA): TGTGCCAGCAGCCCGGACAGGGGGCTAGAGACCCAGTACTTC. Protein sequence: CASSPDRGLETQYF.

The V gene is TRBV27, the J gene TRBJ1-1; the D gene is possibly TRBD1 (6 bases). Germline V gives CDR1 MNHEY, CDR2 SMNVEV (reference sequence). The V end lost 4 bases, the J end lost 4 bases, and 10 bases lay between the germline ends. The CDR3 covers 13 residues. The CDR3 region has the DNA TGTGCCAGCAGTTGGAGGGGGGGCACTGAAGCTTTCTTT. It codes for CASSWRGGTEAFF.

The chain recombines TRBV7-3 with TRBJ1-1, with D tentatively TRBD1 (5 bases). The CDR3 has 13 residues. Germline V gene lookup returns CDR1 SGHTA and CDR2 FQGTGA. Trimming stripped 5 bases from V and 3 bases from J, with 10 bases between. CDR3 sequence reads: CASSALGDTEAFF. CDR3 in DNA: TGTGCCAGCAGCGCGTTAGGGGACACTGAAGCTTTCTTT.

The gene calls are TRBV6-4 and TRBJ2-7, with 7 bases fitting TRBD1. Trimming at V came to 9 bases and at J to 3 bases, leaving 11 bases not matched to a gene. This CDR3 contains 14 residues. CDR1 is MRHNA, CDR2 SNTAGT, per germline. This chain's CDR3 is CASPTGKRDYEQYF. The CDR3 DNA is TGTGCCAGTCCGACAGGGAAGAGGGACTACGAGCAGTACTTC.

The rearrangement joins TRBV7-2 to TRBJ2-2, with 8 bases fitting TRBD1. Germline V CDR1 and CDR2: SGHTA, FQGNSA. The CDR3 is 13 residues long. With V trimmed by 3 bases and J by 6 bases, 0 bases remained unmatched. The CDR3 sequence is CASSFRGPGELFF. The CDR3 nucleotides are TGTGCCAGCAGCTTCAGGGGGCCCGGGGAGCTGTTTTTT.

The rearrangement links TRBV10-3 to TRBJ1-2; 7 bases agree with TRBD1. Germline loops: CDR1 ENHRY, CDR2 SYGVKD. This CDR3 has 12 residues. Trimming took 8 bases from V and 8 from J; bases not matched to a gene: 8. The CDR3 DNA is TGTGCCATCGGACAGGAGAAGGGAGGCTACACCTTC. It is translated as CAIGQEKGGYTF.

The chain joins TRBV10-1 to TRBJ2-4; TRBD1 is a possible D gene (5 bases). Per the germline V gene, CDR1 is WNHNN and CDR2 is SYGVQD (reference sequence). V was trimmed by 10 bases and J by 0 bases, leaving 22 bases between them. This CDR3 comprises 17 residues. CDR3 DNA sequence: TGCGCCACCCTCTCCTCGGAAGGGGAAATAGCCAAAAACATTCAGTACTTC. Amino acid sequence: CATLSSEGEIAKNIQYF.

The chain joins TRBV7-6 to TRBJ1-4, with TRBD1 identical over 12 bases. After removal of 3 bases from V and 7 bases from J, the junction contained 9 bases not matched to a gene. The CDR3 extends over 17 amino acids. Germline V gives CDR1 SGHVS, CDR2 FNYEAQ. CDR3 in DNA: TGTGCCAGCAGCTTTTTGGGACAGGGGGCCGTGGTTGAAAAACTGTTTTTT. This gives the protein CASSFLGQGAVVEKLFF.

The gene calls are TRBV5-8 and TRBJ2-7; a weak D match, TRBD2 (5 bases). The CDR3 is 15 amino acids. Per the germline V gene, CDR1 is SGHTS and CDR2 is YDEGEE. V was clipped by 3 bases and J by 7 bases, with 20 bases between them. CDR3 protein: CASSSASMGFWEQYF. The CDR3 nucleotides read TGTGCCAGCAGCTCGGCTAGCATGGGATTCTGGGAGCAGTACTTC.

The rearrangement joins TRBV18 to TRBJ2-1; the D is unclear. Trimming shortened V by 3 bases and J by 7 bases, and 16 bases separated the two germline ends. The CDR3 covers 15 residues. Germline lookup yields CDR1 KGHSH and CDR2 LQKENI. The CDR3 reads CASSPRVTVNNEQFF. CDR3 DNA sequence: TGTGCCAGCTCACCCCGGGTCACCGTAAATAATGAGCAGTTCTTC.

The chain combines TRBV18 with TRBJ2-7; 13 bases align to TRBD2. Germline values: CDR1 KGHSH, CDR2 LQKENI. The V segment lost 0 bases and the J segment 5 bases; nucleotides outside the gene matches: 10. The CDR3 extends over 18 amino acids. CDR3: CASSPPSLAGGLRDEQYF. CDR3 in DNA: TGTGCCAGCTCACCACCCTCACTAGCGGGAGGGCTTAGGGACGAGCAGTACTTC.

The chain uses TRBV7-2 and TRBJ2-1; 13 positions agree with TRBD2. In germline, CDR1 is SGHTA, CDR2 FQGNSA. The CDR3 consists of 15 residues. Trimming at V came to 5 bases and at J to 9 bases, leaving 7 bases not matched to a gene. The CDR3 region is CASSAGLAGIREQFF. The CDR3 bases are TGTGCCAGCAGCGCGGGACTAGCGGGAATCCGTGAGCAGTTCTTC.

The chain links TRBV15 to TRBJ1-1, with a weak D call TRBD1 (6 bases). The CDR3 has 13 residues. The V gene's germline CDR1 is LNHNV and CDR2 YYDKDF (reference sequence). V lost 3 bases and J 4 bases, leaving 9 bases between the germline ends. CDR3 DNA: TGTGCCACCAGCAGGGGGGCAGGCACTGAAGCTTTCTTT. Translated: CATSRGAGTEAFF.

The CDR3 coding sequence is TGTGCCAGCAGTTCGGGGGGGAATTCACCCCTCCACTTT. This gives the protein CASSSGGNSPLHF. The rearrangement joins TRBV7-3 to TRBJ1-6, with D possibly being TRBD1 (5 bases). Looked up from germline, CDR1 is SGHTA and CDR2 is FQGTGA. The V and J ends lost 6 bases and 7 bases respectively, with 10 bases between them. The CDR3 has 13 amino acids.

This rearrangement joins TRBV5-6 to TRBJ2-2; 8 nucleotides line up with TRBD2. The CDR3 loop spans 18 amino acids. Trimming at V came to 1 base and at J to 5 bases, leaving 13 bases not matched to a gene. Germline-derived CDR1 and CDR2 are SGHDT and YYEEEE. CDR3 coding DNA: TGTGCCAGCAGCTTGCTTTACAGCGGGGGCTGGGGAACCGGGGAGCTGTTTTTT. Translated: CASSLLYSGGWGTGELFF.

The V call is TRBV30, the J call TRBJ1-2; 7 bases fit TRBD1. Germline V gives CDR1 GTSNPN, CDR2 SVGIG (reference sequence). CDR3 size: 12 residues. Losses at the gene ends were 4 bases for V and 8 bases for J; bases not matched to a gene: 7. The DNA of the CDR3 is TGTGCCTGGAAGAGGGGGCTAAGGGGCTACACCTTC. Its protein is CAWKRGLRGYTF.

This chain connects TRBV6-5 to TRBJ1-5; D call uncertain. Germline V lookup: CDR1 MNHEY, CDR2 SVGAGI. V lost 6 bases to trimming and J lost 5 bases, with 14 bases between them. The CDR3 is made up of 14 amino acids. The CDR3 loop reads CASSGRLGDQPQHF. The CDR3 bases are TGTGCCAGCAGCGGCCGTCTGGGCGATCAGCCCCAGCATTTT.